This T cell receptor beta chain was found in a study of blood T cells in healthy people across ages (dated by TCRdb to about 2015). Looking at the study overall: In model experiments, roughly one uniquely barcoded TCR beta cDNA molecule per two T cells was captured by template switching. Age-related changes in TCR beta repertoire diversity were measured in the study by deep sequencing normalized with unique cDNA molecular identifiers. Donors were grouped into four age groups: young (average approximately 16 years), middle-aged (less than 40), aged (62) and long-lived (about 90). Donors of different ages were randomly distributed across sequencing lanes to avoid experimental bias. For two donors (one aged 18 to 30 and one aged 80 or older), the study analyzed two additional independent replicas of 1 million unique cDNA reads from the same blood draw. The investigation overall reported the following: There was a strong correlation between observed TCR beta diversity and the percentage of naive T cells measured by flow cytometry. Total diversity estimates from one million sequenced T cells were considered lower bounds and underestimates. Conclusive comparison of naive and antigen-experienced compartments was prevented by the profiling of bulk unsorted PBMCs. Compared with the aged group, the long-lived group had more naive CD4+ T cells, fewer expanded clones and increased TCR diversity, a pattern suggesting age selection. As age increased, observed TCR beta diversity per million T cells dropped in a roughly linear way, and a significant reduction was already evident by age 40. The CMV infection status of donors was not known, potentially confounding age-related changes in expanded clonotypes.

The germline V gene gives CDR1 as SNHLY and CDR2 as FYNNEI. Trimming removed 5 bases from V and 6 bases from J; the gene matches leave 6 bases unexplained. CDR3 length: 14 amino acids, cysteine to phenylalanine. Only the CDR3 part of the read is kept: 42 bases, read in frame from the first base. Receptor libraries were prepared by 5' RACE. Sequencing used an Illumina HiSeq 2500. A second PCR of roughly 6 to 11 cycles was run with a J-beta primer mix and a sample-barcoded 5' primer. Each TCR beta cDNA molecule received a unique molecular identifier from a template-switch 5' adaptor carrying 12 random nucleotides. Each sample yielded at least 3 million CDR3-containing paired-end reads. First-strand cDNA was synthesized from all RNA with the Mint cDNA synthesis kit, primed by a TRBC-specific oligonucleotide. After uracil-DNA glycosylase treatment, a first 18-cycle PCR used universal primers M1SS and BC2_uni_R on all cDNA. The study's own analysis went as follows. For normalization, 1 million high-quality reads were randomly selected from each sample, with every read carrying a distinct molecular identifier. Reads sharing molecular identifiers were discarded rather than binned into consensus sequences. MiTCR, with a Q25 quality threshold and the strictest error-elimination algorithm, was used for CDR3 identification, clonotype clustering and error correction. Lower-bound total TCR beta diversity was estimated with a nonparametric unseen species model using Euler transformation. Using fastp at Q25 and MiXCR, TCRdb reprocessed the public reads and kept productive beta chains. One record per CDR3 amino acid sequence lists the most common genes and DNA. The V and J calls, along with clone size, are taken from TCRdb and not from the paper's own processing. This sample has some 800,000 distinct CDR3 sequences in its table, and approximately 44% of those were observed once. The ten most abundant clones make up nearly 20% of the sample.

Donors were 39 systemically healthy Caucasian individuals from Russia aged about 6 to 100 years. Roughly 11 milliliters of peripheral blood were drawn from each donor into EDTA-treated Vacutainer tubes. Ficoll-Paque density-gradient centrifugation was used to isolate PBMCs, with at least 6.5 million per sample. Total RNA, at least 5 micrograms per sample, was extracted from PBMCs with Trizol reagent. The percentages of naive CD45RAhigh/CD27high T cells were determined by flow cytometry on a PBMC aliquot from every donor. This clonotype came up a few times. What antigen it recognizes has not been identified. No qualities accompany the bases; no much larger clone lies one base away.

This sequence originates from a man aged 55 to 70 in good health. The sequencing sample was made of blood. The chain links TRBV2 with TRBJ2-4, and 8 junction bases match TRBD1. The DNA sequence is as follows: TGTGCCAGCAGTTGGAGGACAGGGATAAACATTCAGTACTTC. It specifies CASSWRTGINIQYF.